The 20 T cell receptor beta chains listed next were all sequenced from one sample in a study of shared clonotypes between healthy human individuals. Assay: immunoSEQ multiplex PCR; the TCRdb copy retains only in-frame clones and omits some. The data contain about 960,000 clones, 76% of them singletons. Sequencing was performed on memory CD4+ T cells sorted from blood. Subset here: CD45RA-negative fraction. The receptors were gathered from a man between 18 and 29 years old in good health.

The V gene is TRBV7-9, the J gene TRBJ2-3, with a tentative D call TRBD2 (6 bases). Trimming shortened V by 5 bases and J by 6 bases, and 18 bases separated the two germline ends. CDR3 length: 15 amino acids. Germline loops: CDR1 SEHNR, CDR2 FQNEAQ (reference sequence). As DNA, the CDR3 is TGTGCCAGCAGCCACGCGGGATACTTAGGGGATACGCAGTATTTT. It translates to CASSHAGYLGDTQYF. The full variable domain, completed using reference TRBV7-9 and TRBJ2-3, is DTGVSQNPRHKITKRGQNVTFRCDPISEHNRLYWYRQTLGQGPEFLTYFQNEAQLEKSRLLSDRFSAERPKGSFSTLEIQRTEQGDSAMYLCASSHAGYLGDTQYFGPGTRLTVL.

This clone was found a few times. The V call is TRBV4-3, the J call TRBJ2-7; the match to TRBD2 covers 10 bases. This CDR3 is 15 amino acids long. With V trimmed by 4 bases and J by 4 bases, 7 bases remained unmatched. Germline CDR1 is LGHNA and CDR2 is YSLEER. The CDR3 loop reads CASSRGLAGVYEQYF. In nucleotides, the CDR3 is TGCGCCAGCAGCCGAGGGCTAGCGGGAGTATACGAGCAGTACTTC.

CDR3: CASSEPGRVNTEAFF. CDR3 nucleotides: TGCGCCAGCAGTGAGCCGGGACGCGTTAACACTGAAGCTTTCTTT. This chain uses TRBV10-2 with TRBJ1-1; D may be TRBD1 (5 bases). The CDR3 extends over 15 amino acids. Trimming shortened V by 2 bases and J by 2 bases, and 12 bases separated the two germline ends. The germline V gene has CDR1 WSHSY and CDR2 SAAADI.

This clone has just one count. V is TRBV5-4 and J is TRBJ2-1; D uncertain. Trimming took 0 bases from V and 0 from J, leaving 7 bases between them. The CDR3 contains 15 residues. The germline CDR1 and CDR2 sequences are SGHNT and YYREEE (reference sequence). This CDR3 is CASSLGRVSYNEQFF. The CDR3 coding sequence is TGTGCCAGCAGCTTGGGACGGGTCTCCTACAATGAGCAGTTCTTC. Complete variable domain (other parts from reference TRBV5-4 and TRBJ2-1): ETGVTQSPTHLIKTRGQQVTLRCSSQSGHNTVSWYQQALGQGPQFIFQYYREEENGRGNFPPRFSGLQFPNYSSELNVNALELDDSALYLCASSLGRVSYNEQFFGPGTRLTVL.

This chain links TRBV12-5 with TRBJ2-7; the match to TRBD2 covers 9 bases. CDR3 length: 18 amino acids. The V segment lost 3 bases and the J segment 7 bases; nucleotides outside the gene matches: 19. Germline V gene lookup returns CDR1 LGHNT and CDR2 FRNRAP. As DNA, the CDR3 is TGTGCTAGTGGTTTTTTCGGGCAGACTAGCGGCCGAGGGAGGGAGCAGTACTTC. This encodes CASGFFGQTSGRGREQYF.

As to this clone: A read error likely explains this, since a far larger clone differs by one base. V usage is TRBV2 and J usage is TRBJ2-1; D might be TRBD2 (6 bases). The V end was cut by 7 bases, the J end by 3 bases, with 10 bases between. Germline CDR1 reads SNHLY; CDR2 reads FYNNEI. CDR3 size: 13 residues. The CDR3 region has the DNA TGTGCCAGCACCCGGGACTTCTACAATGAGCAGTTCTTC. It yields the protein CASTRDFYNEQFF.

The chain links TRBV29-1 to TRBJ1-2, with 10 bases aligning to TRBD1. CDR1 SQVTM and CDR2 ANQGSEA come from the germline V gene. This CDR3 spans 13 amino acids. V lost 2 bases to trimming and J lost 10 bases; unmatched junction nucleotides: 7. CDR3: CSVELRDRGDYTF. The CDR3 coding sequence is TGCAGCGTTGAATTGAGGGACAGGGGTGACTACACCTTC.

The V call is TRBV5-1, the J call TRBJ2-2, with 7 bases aligning to TRBD1. CDR1 SGHRS and CDR2 YFSETQ come from the germline V gene. The CDR3 covers 16 residues. V trimming: 3 bases; J trimming: 3 bases; junction bases outside the gene matches: 8. CDR3: CASSSGQAGYTGELFF. The CDR3 DNA reads as TGCGCCAGCAGCTCCGGACAGGCGGGCTACACCGGGGAGCTGTTTTTT.

The chain is built from TRBV28 and TRBJ2-5, with D tentatively TRBD2 (5 bases). Germline CDR1 and CDR2: MDHEN and SYDVKM. V was clipped by 5 bases and J by 2 bases, with 18 bases between them. CDR3 length equals 16 residues. This chain's CDR3 is CASSAKRPGEQETQYF. CDR3 sequence (DNA): TGTGCCAGCAGTGCGAAGCGGCCCGGGGAGCAAGAGACCCAGTACTTC.

Concerning this clone itself: A far bigger clonotype differs at one base, so this is likely a read error. The chain has TRBV5-6 and TRBJ2-7; 9 bases fit TRBD2. Trimming took 5 bases from V and 4 from J; bases not matched to a gene: 7. CDR1 and CDR2 (germline): SGHDT, YYEEEE. The CDR3 spans 14 residues. The CDR3 DNA reads TGTGCCAGCAGGGCTAGCGGGATGATTTACGAGCAGTACTTC. It translates to CASRASGMIYEQYF.

V is TRBV15 and J is TRBJ1-1; TRBD1 aligns across 7 bases. The CDR3 length is 13 residues. Losses at the gene ends were 5 bases for V and 3 bases for J; bases not matched to a gene: 3. Looked up from germline, CDR1 is LNHNV and CDR2 is YYDKDF (reference sequence). Here the CDR3 reads CATSHTGDTEAFF. The DNA for the CDR3 is TGTGCCACCAGCCATACAGGGGACACTGAAGCTTTCTTT.

The rearrangement joins TRBV5-8 to TRBJ2-1; TRBD2 might be the D (5 bases). Trimming left V 3 bases short and J 7 bases short, with 11 bases between. Germline V lookup: CDR1 SGHTS, CDR2 YDEGEE. The CDR3 is 13 residues long. CDR3 DNA: TGTGCCAGCAGCTCATTAACTAGGAATGAGCAGTTCTTC. Its protein is CASSSLTRNEQFF.

The chain carries TRBV5-5 and TRBJ1-2; D possibly corresponds to TRBD1 (5 bases). The germline gives CDR1 SGHKS, CDR2 YYEKEE (reference sequence). The V gene lost 0 bases and the J gene lost 6 bases, with 9 bases spanning the gap. CDR3 size: 13 residues. This CDR3 is CASSLEGKNGYTF. The CDR3 nucleotides read TGTGCCAGCAGCTTGGAGGGGAAGAATGGCTACACCTTC. Drawing the rest from reference TRBV5-5 and TRBJ1-2, the complete variable domain is DAGVTQSPTHLIKTRGQQVTLRCSPISGHKSVSWYQQVLGQGPQFIFQYYEKEERGRGNFPDRFSARQFPNYSSELNVNALLLGDSALYLCASSLEGKNGYTFGSGTRLTVV.

On this clone: One junction end disagrees with the germline gene, perhaps due to a read error. V is TRBV7-7 and J is TRBJ2-7; TRBD1 matches at 7 bases. CDR3 size: 14 residues. The V gene's germline CDR1 is SSHAT and CDR2 FNYEAQ (reference sequence). The CDR3 region has the DNA TGTGCTAGCAGCTTCCAGACAGGGTCTGGGGAGCAGTACTTC. It yields the protein CASSFQTGSGEQYF.

This chain joins TRBV4-3 and TRBJ2-7, with TRBD2 matching 7 bases. This CDR3 comprises 17 residues. V shed 0 bases and J 2 bases; nucleotides not matched to a gene: 10. Germline CDR1 is LGHNA and CDR2 is YSLEER. The CDR3 protein is CASSQDFSGHLPYEQYF. The DNA for the CDR3 is TGCGCCAGCAGCCAAGACTTTAGCGGGCACCTCCCCTACGAGCAGTACTTC.

This clone was observed once. A single base separates this from a much larger clone, so it may be a read error. V and J are TRBV6-1 and TRBJ2-1; TRBD2 matches at 10 bases. Looked up from germline, CDR1 is MNHNS and CDR2 is SASEGT. The J segment lost 1 base and the V segment lost 1 base, leaving 1 base of the junction unmatched. The CDR3 totals 16 residues. The CDR3 protein is CASSEEAGGSYNEQFF. In DNA, the CDR3 is TGTGCCAGCAGTGAAGAAGCGGGGGGGTCCTACAATGAGCAGTTCTTC.

This rearrangement joins TRBV5-4 to TRBJ2-6, with TRBD1 identical over 7 bases. Looked up from germline, CDR1 is SGHNT and CDR2 is YYREEE (reference sequence). V was clipped by 6 bases and J by 0 bases; unmatched bases: 9. The CDR3 covers 17 residues. The DNA of the CDR3 is TGTGCCAGCAACTCTGTGACAGGGAACTCTGGGGCCAACGTCCTGACTTTC. Protein product: CASNSVTGNSGANVLTF.

The gene calls are TRBV11-2 and TRBJ1-2; no clear D. This CDR3 contains 15 residues. Germline lookup yields CDR1 SGHAT and CDR2 FQNNGV. Trimming left V 1 base short and J 0 bases short, with 9 bases between. CDR3 sequence (DNA): TGTGCCAGCAGCTTAGGCTACGATTCTAACTATGGCTACACCTTC. Amino acids: CASSLGYDSNYGYTF.

The V and J genes are TRBV5-1 and TRBJ2-3, with D possibly being TRBD2 (6 bases). The CDR3 spans 16 residues. V lost 0 bases and J 1 base, leaving 12 bases between the germline ends. Germline loops: CDR1 SGHRS, CDR2 YFSETQ. Here the CDR3 reads CASSLGGQRGTDTQYF. The CDR3 DNA follows: TGCGCCAGCAGCTTGGGAGGCCAGCGGGGCACAGATACGCAGTATTTT.

The J gene is TRBJ1-2, the V gene TRBV18, with a tentative D call TRBD1 (5 bases). Germline CDR1 KGHSH, CDR2 LQKENI. The CDR3 spans 16 residues. Trimming took 3 bases from V and 2 from J, leaving 16 bases between them. The CDR3: CASSPTAGQDNYGYTF. DNA for the CDR3: TGTGCCAGCTCACCGACAGCGGGGCAGGACAACTATGGCTACACCTTC. Variable domain in full (rest from reference TRBV18 and TRBJ1-2): NAGVMQNPRHLVRRRGQEARLRCSPMKGHSHVYWYRQLPEEGLKFMVYLQKENIIDESGMPKERFSAEFPKEGPSILRIQQVVRGDSAAYFCASSPTAGQDNYGYTFGSGTRLTVV.